The 23 T cell receptor beta chains given below trace back to one sample, sequenced in a study of identical twins. Each CDR3 protein is one row after TCRdb ran MiXCR on the 5' RACE reads. The sample records hundreds of thousands of distinct CDR3 sequences, roughly 24% being singletons. In addition, the sample was reused for a study of T cells expressing NK-cell markers.

Sample: CD4+ T cells sorted from blood. The receptors here all came from a woman younger than 30 in good health.

In this sample, this clonotype turned up a few times. The rearrangement uses TRBV20-1 and TRBJ2-7, with TRBD2 identical over 9 bases. V gave up 6 bases and J gave up 1 base; unmatched junction bases: 10. This CDR3 spans 15 amino acids. CDR1 is DFQATT, CDR2 SNEGSKA, per germline (reference sequence). CDR3 amino acids: CSASYSGGNSYEQYF. The DNA of the CDR3 is TGCAGTGCCTCATATAGCGGGGGAAATTCCTACGAGCAGTACTTC.

This chain uses TRBV7-9 with TRBJ2-2; D not certain. This CDR3 spans 12 amino acids. CDR1 and CDR2 (germline): SEHNR, FQNEAQ (reference sequence). V was pared by 3 bases and J by 6 bases, with 5 bases between. CDR3 in amino acids: CASSFLPGELFF. The CDR3 DNA is TGTGCCAGCAGCTTTCTCCCCGGGGAGCTGTTTTTT.

This clonotype showed up just a few times. This chain links TRBV20-1 with TRBJ2-1, with TRBD2 as a possible D gene (7 bases). V was trimmed by 0 bases and J by 6 bases, leaving 15 bases between them. This CDR3 contains 15 residues. Germline V gives CDR1 DFQATT, CDR2 SNEGSKA (reference sequence). The CDR3 coding sequence is TGCAGTGCTAGAGATCGAGGGGGGGCTGCCAATGAGCAGTTCTTC. This gives the protein CSARDRGGAANEQFF.

This clonotype has only a few counts. The chain couples TRBV5-1 to TRBJ2-6; 7 nucleotides match TRBD1. From germline, CDR1 is SGHRS and CDR2 YFSETQ. The CDR3 loop spans 16 amino acids. V lost 3 bases, J lost 2 bases, and 5 bases stayed unmatched. The CDR3 DNA reads as TGCGCCAGCAGCTCAACAGGGGTTACTGGGGCCAACGTCCTGACTTTC. This encodes CASSSTGVTGANVLTF.

This clonotype was observed a handful of times. At one end, the junction sequence differs from germline, possibly due to a read error. This chain joins TRBV6-5 and TRBJ1-2, with TRBD1 identical over 8 bases. The CDR3 loop spans 16 amino acids. Germline V lookup: CDR1 MNHEY, CDR2 SVGAGI. The CDR3 DNA sequence: TGTGCCAGCAGTGACTCCATCGGACAGGGAGGCTATGGCTACACCTTC. It is translated as CASSDSIGQGGYGYTF.

This sequence joins TRBV20-1 and TRBJ2-1; TRBD1 or TRBD2 may be the D gene (6 bases each). The CDR3 runs to 13 residues. Germline V gene sequence: CDR1 DFQATT, CDR2 SNEGSKA (reference sequence). V was shortened by 5 bases and J by 8 bases, with 16 bases between the two germline ends. CDR3 region: CSAGGLADYEQFF. The CDR3 bases are TGCAGTGCTGGGGGGCTAGCAGATTATGAGCAGTTCTTC.

This clonotype was counted between two and nine times. The gene calls are TRBV25-1 and TRBJ2-1; D might be TRBD1 or TRBD2, each matching 5 bases. V lost 4 bases to trimming and J lost 8 bases, with 6 bases between them. Germline V gene sequence: CDR1 MGHDK, CDR2 SYGVNS. The CDR3 length is 11 residues. The CDR3 DNA reads TGTGCCAGCAGTGGGGGGTATGAGCAGTTCTTC. Translating it yields CASSGGYEQFF.

The chain carries TRBV5-1 and TRBJ1-1, with unresolved D. The CDR3 has 16 residues. Germline CDR1 is SGHRS and CDR2 is YFSETQ. V lost 0 bases, J lost 0 bases, and 12 bases lay in between. The CDR3 DNA reads as TGCGCCAGCAGCTTGGCCCCGGGATTCATGAACACTGAAGCTTTCTTT. The encoded protein is CASSLAPGFMNTEAFF.

V gene TRBV2 combines with J gene TRBJ1-1, with D perhaps TRBD1 (5 bases). Trimming took off 8 bases at V and 2 bases at J, with 18 bases between the two ends. Germline lookup yields CDR1 SNHLY and CDR2 FYNNEI. The CDR3 is made up of 15 amino acids. CDR3 sequence: CASQGDGRANTEAFF. Here the CDR3 DNA reads TGTGCCAGCCAGGGTGATGGCAGGGCTAACACTGAAGCTTTCTTT.

This clonotype was observed once. The rearrangement uses TRBV6-5 and TRBJ2-3, with 7 nucleotides matching TRBD2. V was clipped by 4 bases and J by 2 bases; unmatched bases: 6. The CDR3 sequence is 15 residues long. The germline CDR1 and CDR2 sequences are MNHEY and SVGAGI. CDR3 DNA sequence: TGTGCCAGCAGTTTCACCGGGACTAACACAGATACGCAGTATTTT. Its translation: CASSFTGTNTDTQYF.

This chain joins TRBV11-1 and TRBJ2-1; D uncertain. Germline V gene sequence: CDR1 SGHAT, CDR2 FQDESV (reference sequence). This CDR3 has 13 residues. The V end lost 3 bases, the J end lost 6 bases, and 9 bases lay between the germline ends. This CDR3 reads CASSFPPGNEQFF. The CDR3 region has the DNA TGTGCCAGCAGCTTCCCCCCGGGCAATGAGCAGTTCTTC.

This chain joins TRBV18 and TRBJ2-5; no firm D call. The V gene lost 3 bases and the J gene lost 7 bases, with 9 bases spanning the gap. The CDR3 has 12 residues. Per the germline V gene, CDR1 is KGHSH and CDR2 is LQKENI. CDR3 residues: CASSPNSGTQYF. CDR3 nucleotides: TGTGCCAGCTCACCGAATTCGGGGACCCAGTACTTC. The entire variable domain, with the rest obtained from reference TRBV18 and TRBJ2-5, is as follows: NAGVMQNPRHLVRRRGQEARLRCSPMKGHSHVYWYRQLPEEGLKFMVYLQKENIIDESGMPKERFSAEFPKEGPSILRIQQVVRGDSAAYFCASSPNSGTQYFGPGTRLLVL.

This clonotype was picked up a small number of times. This chain uses TRBV6-5 with TRBJ2-1; 10 nucleotides agree with TRBD2. The germline V gene has CDR1 MNHEY and CDR2 SVGAGI. This CDR3 contains 16 residues. V gave up 4 bases and J gave up 4 bases; unmatched junction bases: 7. The CDR3: CASSSVAGGPYNEQFF. DNA for the CDR3: TGTGCCAGCAGTTCAGTAGCGGGAGGACCTTACAATGAGCAGTTCTTC.

The rearrangement joins TRBV7-2 to TRBJ2-3, with 9 nucleotides matching TRBD2. Trimming took 2 bases from V and 5 from J; bases not matched to a gene: 5. The CDR3 has 15 amino acids. The germline gives CDR1 SGHTA, CDR2 FQGNSA. The CDR3 DNA follows: TGTGCCAGCAGCTTAATCGCACTAGCGGGAGATACGCAGTATTTT. Translated, it gives CASSLIALAGDTQYF.

The chain couples TRBV10-2 to TRBJ2-1; possible D gene TRBD2, 6 bases. The V gene lost 3 bases and the J gene lost 5 bases, with 14 bases spanning the gap. CDR3 length equals 15 residues. CDR1 is WSHSY and CDR2 is SAAADI in the germline V gene. The CDR3 loop reads CASSDGLLADNEQFF. The CDR3 nucleotides read TGCGCCAGCAGTGATGGGTTACTAGCAGACAATGAGCAGTTCTTC.

CDR3 sequence: CASSARLADNEQFF. The DNA for the CDR3 is TGTGCCAGCAGCGCCAGACTAGCGGACAATGAGCAGTTCTTC. The rearrangement links TRBV9 to TRBJ2-1; 9 bases are shared with TRBD2. The CDR3 is 14 residues long. CDR1 SGDLS and CDR2 YYNGEE come from the germline V gene. J gave up 5 bases and V 3 bases, and 3 bases lay outside the gene matches.

This chain connects TRBV24-1 to TRBJ2-3; D call uncertain. Germline values: CDR1 KGHDR, CDR2 SFDVKD. Deletions cut 4 bases from V and 6 bases from J, with 10 bases between. The CDR3 spans 13 residues. CDR3 in amino acids: CATSDPSKDTQYF. CDR3 in DNA: TGTGCCACCAGTGACCCATCTAAGGATACGCAGTATTTT.

This clonotype has only a few counts. This sequence joins TRBV6-1 and TRBJ1-1, with TRBD1 as a possible D gene (5 bases). The CDR3 loop spans 14 amino acids. V was clipped by 8 bases and J by 0 bases, with 13 bases between them. CDR1 and CDR2 from the germline V gene are MNHNS and SASEGT. The CDR3 region has the DNA TGTGCCAGCCGACTGGACACATTGAACACTGAAGCTTTCTTT. It specifies CASRLDTLNTEAFF.

This clonotype has only a few counts. The chain employs TRBV6-1 and TRBJ2-1, with 7 bases identical to TRBD2. The CDR3 covers 16 residues. Germline CDR1 MNHNS, CDR2 SASEGT. Trimming removed 6 bases from V and 3 bases from J; junction bases left unmatched: 11. Written as DNA, the CDR3 is TGTGCCAGCAGCCATACGGGGCGGGAGTACTACAATGAGCAGTTCTTC. Its translation is CASSHTGREYYNEQFF.

This clonotype was counted a few times. The CDR3 spells CASSLGEVYTEAFF. In nucleotides, the CDR3 is TGCGCCAGCAGCTTGGGAGAGGTTTATACTGAAGCTTTCTTT. V gene TRBV5-1 combines with J gene TRBJ1-1; unclear D gene. The CDR3 sequence is 14 residues long. The germline V gene encodes CDR1 SGHRS and CDR2 YFSETQ. The ends were cut back, 0 bases at V and 5 bases at J, with 11 bases in the middle. Supplemented by reference TRBV5-1 and TRBJ1-1, the full variable domain reads KAGVTQTPRYLIKTRGQQVTLSCSPISGHRSVSWYQQTPGQGLQFLFEYFSETQRNKGNFPGRFSGRQFSNSRSEMNVSTLELGDSALYLCASSLGEVYTEAFFGQGTRLTVV.

The V gene is TRBV7-2, the J gene TRBJ2-7; 11 nucleotides line up with TRBD2. Germline V gene sequence: CDR1 SGHTA, CDR2 FQGNSA. The CDR3 is 15 residues long. Trimming removed 0 bases from V and 4 bases from J; junction bases left unmatched: 2. CDR3 DNA sequence: TGTGCCAGCAGCTTAGCTGGGACTAGCGGTTACGAGCAGTACTTC. Encoded protein: CASSLAGTSGYEQYF.

The chain links TRBV12-3 or TRBV12-4 to TRBJ2-5, with 14 bases fitting TRBD2. CDR3 length equals 19 residues. V was pared by 5 bases and J by 0 bases, with 11 bases of the junction left unmatched. Here the CDR3 DNA reads TGTGCCAGCAGTGGTGGGACTAGCGGGGGCCGCCCATACCAAGAGACCCAGTACTTC. This encodes CASSGGTSGGRPYQETQYF.

This clonotype has only a few counts. This rearrangement joins TRBV5-5 to TRBJ2-1; D is perhaps TRBD2 (6 bases). The CDR3 has 14 amino acids. Trimming stripped 0 bases from V and 6 bases from J, with 10 bases between. Germline V gene lookup returns CDR1 SGHKS and CDR2 YYEKEE (reference sequence). DNA for the CDR3: TGTGCCAGCAGCTTGGTCGGGGGAGGCAATGAGCAGTTCTTC. This sequence encodes CASSLVGGGNEQFF.